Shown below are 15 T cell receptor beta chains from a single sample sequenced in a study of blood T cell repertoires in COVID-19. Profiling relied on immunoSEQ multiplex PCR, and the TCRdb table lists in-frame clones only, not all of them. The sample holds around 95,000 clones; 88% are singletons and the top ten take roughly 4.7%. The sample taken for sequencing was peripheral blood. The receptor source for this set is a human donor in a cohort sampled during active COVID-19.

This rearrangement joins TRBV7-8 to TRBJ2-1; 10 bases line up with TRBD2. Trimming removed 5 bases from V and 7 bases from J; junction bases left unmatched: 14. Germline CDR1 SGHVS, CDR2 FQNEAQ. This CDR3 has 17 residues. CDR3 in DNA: TGTGCCAGCAGCCCGGCTAGCGGGAGACCCGGATCAAATGAGCAGTTCTTC. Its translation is CASSPASGRPGSNEQFF.

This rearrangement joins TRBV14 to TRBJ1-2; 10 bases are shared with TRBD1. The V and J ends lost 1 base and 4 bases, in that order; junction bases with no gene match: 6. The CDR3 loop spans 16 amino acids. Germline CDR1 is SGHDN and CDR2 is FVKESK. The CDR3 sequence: CASSQAMTGGIYGYTF. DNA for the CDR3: TGTGCCAGCAGCCAAGCGATGACAGGGGGCATCTATGGCTACACCTTC. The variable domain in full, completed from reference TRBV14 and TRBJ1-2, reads EAGVTQFPSHSVIEKGQTVTLRCDPISGHDNLYWYRRVMGKEIKFLLHFVKESKQDESGMPNNRFLAERTGGTYSTLKVQPAELEDSGVYFCASSQAMTGGIYGYTFGSGTRLTVV.

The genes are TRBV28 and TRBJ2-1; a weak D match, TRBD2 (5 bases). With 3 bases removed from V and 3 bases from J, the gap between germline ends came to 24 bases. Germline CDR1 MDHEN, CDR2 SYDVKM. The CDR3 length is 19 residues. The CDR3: CASSFGVYSKPGHYNEQFF. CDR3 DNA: TGTGCCAGCAGTTTCGGGGTCTACTCCAAGCCCGGGCACTACAATGAGCAGTTCTTC.

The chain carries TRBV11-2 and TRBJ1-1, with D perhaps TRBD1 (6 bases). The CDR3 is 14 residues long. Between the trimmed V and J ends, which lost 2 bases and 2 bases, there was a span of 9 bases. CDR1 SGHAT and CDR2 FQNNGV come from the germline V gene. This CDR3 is CASSLSRGNTEAFF. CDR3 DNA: TGTGCCAGCAGCTTAAGCAGGGGTAACACTGAAGCTTTCTTT.

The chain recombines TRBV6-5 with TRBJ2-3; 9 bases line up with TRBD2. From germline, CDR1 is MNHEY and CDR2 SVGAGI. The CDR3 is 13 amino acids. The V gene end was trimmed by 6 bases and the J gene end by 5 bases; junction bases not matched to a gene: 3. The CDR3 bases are TGTGCCAGCAGCCTACTAGCGGGAGATACGCAGTATTTT. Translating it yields CASSLLAGDTQYF.

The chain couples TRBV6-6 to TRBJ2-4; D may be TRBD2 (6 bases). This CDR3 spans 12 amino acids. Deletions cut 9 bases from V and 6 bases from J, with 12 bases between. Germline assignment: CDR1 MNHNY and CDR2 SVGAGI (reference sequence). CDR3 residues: CASQPGVNIQYF. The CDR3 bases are TGTGCCAGTCAGCCGGGGGTAAACATTCAGTACTTC.

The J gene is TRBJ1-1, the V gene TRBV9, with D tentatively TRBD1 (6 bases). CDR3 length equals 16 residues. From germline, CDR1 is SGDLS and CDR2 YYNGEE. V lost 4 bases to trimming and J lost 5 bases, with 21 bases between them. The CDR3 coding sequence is TGTGCCAGCAGCCCAGAGGCCTCCTCAGGGGATACTGAAGCTTTCTTT. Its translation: CASSPEASSGDTEAFF.

The CDR3, as DNA: TGTGCCAGCAGCCGGACTGACAATGAGCAGTTCTTC. Translation gives CASSRTDNEQFF. The chain is built from TRBV11-2 and TRBJ2-1, with D maybe TRBD2 (5 bases). The CDR3 is 12 amino acids. Between the trimmed V and J ends, which lost 5 bases and 5 bases, there was a span of 7 bases. The germline gives CDR1 SGHAT, CDR2 FQNNGV. The variable domain in full, with the rest retrieved from reference TRBV11-2 and TRBJ2-1, is EAGVAQSPRYKIIEKRQSVAFWCNPISGHATLYWYQQILGQGPKLLIQFQNNGVVDDSQLPKDRFSAERLKGVDSTLKIQPAKLEDSAVYLCASSRTDNEQFFGPGTRLTVL.

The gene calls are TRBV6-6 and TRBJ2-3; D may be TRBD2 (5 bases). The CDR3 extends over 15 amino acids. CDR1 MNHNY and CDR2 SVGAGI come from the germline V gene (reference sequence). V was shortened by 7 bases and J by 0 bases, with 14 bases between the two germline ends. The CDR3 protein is CASTQGSASTDTQYF. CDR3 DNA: TGTGCCAGCACCCAAGGTAGCGCTAGCACAGATACGCAGTATTTT.

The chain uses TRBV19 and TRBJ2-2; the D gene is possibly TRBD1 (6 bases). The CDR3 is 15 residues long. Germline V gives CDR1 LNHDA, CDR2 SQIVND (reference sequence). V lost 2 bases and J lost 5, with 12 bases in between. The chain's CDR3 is CASSITGLGTGELFF. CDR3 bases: TGTGCCAGTAGTATAACAGGGTTAGGTACCGGGGAGCTGTTTTTT.

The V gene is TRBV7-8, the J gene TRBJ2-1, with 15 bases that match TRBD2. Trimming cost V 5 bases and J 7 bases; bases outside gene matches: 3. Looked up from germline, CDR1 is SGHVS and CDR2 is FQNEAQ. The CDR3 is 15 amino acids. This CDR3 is CASSLGTSGRNEQFF. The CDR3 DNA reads TGTGCCAGCAGCCTTGGGACTAGCGGGAGGAATGAGCAGTTCTTC.

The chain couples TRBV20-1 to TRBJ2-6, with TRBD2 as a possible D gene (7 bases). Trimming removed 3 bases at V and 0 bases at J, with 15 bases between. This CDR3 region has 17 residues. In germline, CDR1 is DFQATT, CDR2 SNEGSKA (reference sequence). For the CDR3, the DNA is TGCAGTGCTAGTGAGGGGGGGGCAAGCTCTGGGGCCAACGTCCTGACTTTC. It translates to CSASEGGASSGANVLTF.

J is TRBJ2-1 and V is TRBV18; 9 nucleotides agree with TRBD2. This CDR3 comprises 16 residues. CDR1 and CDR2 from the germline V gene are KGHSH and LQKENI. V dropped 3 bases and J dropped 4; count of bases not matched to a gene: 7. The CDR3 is CASSPSGRQAYNEQFF. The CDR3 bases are TGTGCCAGCTCACCCAGCGGGAGGCAAGCTTACAATGAGCAGTTCTTC. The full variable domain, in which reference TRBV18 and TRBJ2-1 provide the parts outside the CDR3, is NAGVMQNPRHLVRRRGQEARLRCSPMKGHSHVYWYRQLPEEGLKFMVYLQKENIIDESGMPKERFSAEFPKEGPSILRIQQVVRGDSAAYFCASSPSGRQAYNEQFFGPGTRLTVL.

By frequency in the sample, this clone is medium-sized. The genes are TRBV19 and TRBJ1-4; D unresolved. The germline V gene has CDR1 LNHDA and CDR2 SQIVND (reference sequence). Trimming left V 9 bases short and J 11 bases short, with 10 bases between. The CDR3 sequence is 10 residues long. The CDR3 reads CASGTGKLFF. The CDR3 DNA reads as TGTGCCAGCGGAACGGGGAAACTGTTTTTT.

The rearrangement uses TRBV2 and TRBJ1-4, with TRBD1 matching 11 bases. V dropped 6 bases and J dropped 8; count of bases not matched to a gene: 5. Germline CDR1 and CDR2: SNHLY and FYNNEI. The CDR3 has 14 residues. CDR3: CASSKDRGLEKLFF. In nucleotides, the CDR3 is TGTGCCAGCAGCAAGGACAGGGGGCTAGAAAAACTGTTTTTT.